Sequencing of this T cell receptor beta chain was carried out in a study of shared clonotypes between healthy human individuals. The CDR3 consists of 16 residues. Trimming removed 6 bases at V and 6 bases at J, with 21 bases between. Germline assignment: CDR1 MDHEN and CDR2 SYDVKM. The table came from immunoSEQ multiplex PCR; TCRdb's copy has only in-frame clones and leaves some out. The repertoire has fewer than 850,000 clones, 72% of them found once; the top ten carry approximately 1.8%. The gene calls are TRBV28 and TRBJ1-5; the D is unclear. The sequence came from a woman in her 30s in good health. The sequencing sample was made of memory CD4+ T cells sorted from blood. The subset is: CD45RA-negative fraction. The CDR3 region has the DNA TGTGCCAGCAGCCCCATAGGGCGGGAGGAAGGTCAGCCCCAGCATTTT. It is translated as CASSPIGREEGQPQHF.